Listed below are T cell receptor beta chains from one sample, sequenced in a study of blood T cell repertoires in COVID-19. The protocol was immunoSEQ multiplex PCR, while the TCRdb copy is restricted to in-frame clones and leaves out a portion. The sample lists under 200,000 clones, 86% seen once, with roughly 7% in the top ten. Sequences were obtained from peripheral blood. The source is a woman older than 75 in a cohort sampled during active or convalescent COVID-19. CDR3s include the opening cysteine and the closing phenylalanine or tryptophan.

v_call cdr3_aa
TRBV2 CASHNDRGNSPLHF
TRBV12-3/TRBV12-4 CASRGGRNSPLHF
TRBV28 CASSLSGTSNTEAFF
TRBV7-2 CASTSGRVRDEQFF
TRBV14 CASSQGPILPQYF
TRBV28 CASRGAGGASNYGYTF
TRBV19 CASSIWDSPYGYTF
TRBV2 CASRPYTSNQPQHF
TRBV18 CASSPGPNYGYTF
TRBV2 CASNKFGGELFF
TRBV11-2 CASSVGPDRGISSEQFF
TRBV5-1 CASSIGTGDYGYTF
TRBV5-5 CASSRVAGANEQYF
TRBV20-1 CSASRGAYNEQFF
TRBV29-1 CSVATGGTEAFF
TRBV19 CASSSGTGIFETQYF
TRBV30 CAWSRGGTTDTQYF
TRBV4-2 CASSQDAGDGYTF
TRBV7-2 CASSLAQGLNQPQHF
TRBV19 CASSDREDTEAFF
TRBV4-1 CASSQDRGLARGEQFF
TRBV19 CASSPGLVTVDEQFF
TRBV2 CASSERSGGNQPQHF
TRBV19 CASRPPTVGTEAFF
TRBV2 CASSPRADIQYF
TRBV5-6 CASRYRGGEETQYF
TRBV3-1/TRBV3-2 CASSQGDRAGELFF
TRBV6-6 CASSSDRNYGYTF
TRBV28 CASSLARSPDRYGYTF
TRBV6-1 CASSELQGNYGYTF
TRBV5-1 CASSFNRGMGEQYF
TRBV14 CASSPTGGRSPLHF
TRBV7-2 CASSPAGGVAGELFF
TRBV2 CASNKLLSGVGYTF
TRBV6-4 CASSASTLRDSRSTDTQYF
TRBV18 CASSPPAGGNTIYF
TRBV4-3 CASSQEGRGSTEAFF
TRBV6-1 CASSEMAVRSYEQYF
TRBV3-1/TRBV3-2 CASSHYRFINYGYTF
TRBV2 CASSEQGPDTQYF
TRBV11-2 CASRQVNEQFF
TRBV6-5 CASLHYQGGNEQFF
TRBV27 CASRDRNNSPLHF
TRBV27 CASSPHREGSPLHF
TRBV5-1 CASSLAGQDDQPQHF
TRBV7-9 CASSLGGKITDTQYF
TRBV27 CASRPRGGQPQHF
TRBV19 CASEVVLAGSNEQFF
TRBV14 CASSQVGRYGYTF